Listed below are T cell receptor beta chains from one sample, sequenced in a study of cytomegalovirus exposure and HLA in healthy donors. Clones were sequenced by immunoSEQ multiplex PCR, and TCRdb holds only the in-frame ones, with some missing. The sample gives roughly 140,000 clones, 85% to 90% of which show up once; 7.9% is in the top ten. Sequences were obtained from PBMCs. The receptors were sampled from a woman under 30 in good health and CMV-seropositive. Both conserved end residues are part of each CDR3. Each record gives: V gene, D gene, J gene, clone size, CDR3 protein, CDR3 DNA. A D gene is named only where the DNA matches it firmly. Clone size is given for some rows only: seen once, a few or many times, or a class if the clone is expanded.

>TRBV30|.|TRBJ1-6|.
CAWTGGRMTPLHF
TGTGCCTGGACCGGGGGGCGTATGACACCCCTCCACTTT
>TRBV10-3|.|TRBJ2-2|.
CAISQDMTGELFF
TGTGCCATCAGTCAGGACATGACCGGGGAGCTGTTTTTT
>TRBV6-5|.|TRBJ2-5|.
CASSYSGQSYQETQYF
TGTGCCAGCAGTTACAGCGGACAGTCTTACCAAGAGACCCAGTACTTC
>TRBV27|TRBD2|TRBJ2-7|.
CASSLGLAAAYEQYF
TGTGCCAGCAGTTTAGGGCTAGCGGCGGCCTACGAGCAGTACTTC
>TRBV27|TRBD2|TRBJ2-1|.
CASSFAGLAGTGSYNEQFF
TGTGCCAGCAGTTTTGCGGGACTAGCGGGGACCGGCTCCTACAATGAGCAGTTCTTC
>TRBV10-2|.|TRBJ1-1|.
CASRGQYTEAFF
TGCGCCAGCAGAGGACAGTACACTGAAGCTTTCTTT
>TRBV7-9|.|TRBJ1-2|.
CASSATGGADYGYTF
TGTGCCAGCAGCGCTACGGGGGGCGCGGACTATGGCTACACCTTC
>TRBV27|.|TRBJ1-1|.
CASSSTGNTFF
TGTGCCAGCAGTAGTACAGGGAACACTTTCTTT
>TRBV7-9|.|TRBJ2-3|.
CASLGAGGTDTQYF
TGTGCCAGCCTCGGAGCAGGGGGCACAGATACGCAGTATTTT
>TRBV30|TRBD1|TRBJ2-7|once
CAWTRDRVYEQYF
TGTGCCTGGACCCGGGACAGGGTCTACGAGCAGTACTTC
>TRBV7-9|TRBD2|TRBJ2-3|.
CASSLAPGLAASTDTQYF
TGTGCCAGCAGCTTAGCTCCCGGACTAGCGGCTAGCACAGATACGCAGTATTTT
>TRBV29-1|.|TRBJ2-7|once
CSVPAGVNSYEQYF
TGCAGCGTGCCAGCCGGGGTCAACTCCTACGAGCAGTACTTC
>TRBV5-6|TRBD2|TRBJ2-3|.
CASSLFVTSRDTQYF
TGTGCCAGCAGCTTGTTTGTGACTAGCAGAGATACGCAGTATTTT
>TRBV18|TRBD1|TRBJ1-1|.
CASSQGDTEAFF
TGTGCCAGCTCCCAGGGGGACACTGAAGCTTTCTTT
>TRBV7-8|TRBD2|TRBJ2-1|once
CASSSGLAGGLYNEQFF
TGTGCCAGCAGCTCGGGACTAGCGGGGGGACTATACAATGAGCAGTTCTTC
>TRBV28|TRBD1|TRBJ1-4|.
CASMEGTGSEKLFF
TGTGCCAGCATGGAAGGGACAGGGAGTGAAAAACTGTTTTTT
>TRBV5-1|TRBD1|TRBJ1-2|few
CASSLDRERGYTF
TGCGCCAGCAGCCTCGACAGGGAACGTGGCTACACCTTC